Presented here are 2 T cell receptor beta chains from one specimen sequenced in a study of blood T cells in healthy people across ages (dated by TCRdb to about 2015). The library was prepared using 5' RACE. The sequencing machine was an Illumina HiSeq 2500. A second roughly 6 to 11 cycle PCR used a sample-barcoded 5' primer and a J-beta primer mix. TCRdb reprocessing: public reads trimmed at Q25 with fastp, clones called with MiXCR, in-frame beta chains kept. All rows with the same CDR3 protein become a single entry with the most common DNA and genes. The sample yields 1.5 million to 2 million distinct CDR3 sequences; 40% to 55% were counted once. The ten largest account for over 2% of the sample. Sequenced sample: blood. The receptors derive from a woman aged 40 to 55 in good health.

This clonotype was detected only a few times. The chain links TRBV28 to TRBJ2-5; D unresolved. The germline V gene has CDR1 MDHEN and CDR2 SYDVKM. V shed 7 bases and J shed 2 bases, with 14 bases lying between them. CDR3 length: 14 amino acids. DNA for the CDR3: TGTGCCAGCAAGGACGCACAATTACAAGAGACCCAGTACTTC. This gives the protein CASKDAQLQETQYF.

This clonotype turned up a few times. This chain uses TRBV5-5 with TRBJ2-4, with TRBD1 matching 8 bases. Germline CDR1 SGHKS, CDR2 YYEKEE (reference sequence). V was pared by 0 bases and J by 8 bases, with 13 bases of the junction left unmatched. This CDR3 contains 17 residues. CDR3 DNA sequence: TGTGCCAGCAGCTTGGAGCCCGGCGGCAGGGGGCGACACATTCAGTACTTC. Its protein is CASSLEPGGRGRHIQYF.